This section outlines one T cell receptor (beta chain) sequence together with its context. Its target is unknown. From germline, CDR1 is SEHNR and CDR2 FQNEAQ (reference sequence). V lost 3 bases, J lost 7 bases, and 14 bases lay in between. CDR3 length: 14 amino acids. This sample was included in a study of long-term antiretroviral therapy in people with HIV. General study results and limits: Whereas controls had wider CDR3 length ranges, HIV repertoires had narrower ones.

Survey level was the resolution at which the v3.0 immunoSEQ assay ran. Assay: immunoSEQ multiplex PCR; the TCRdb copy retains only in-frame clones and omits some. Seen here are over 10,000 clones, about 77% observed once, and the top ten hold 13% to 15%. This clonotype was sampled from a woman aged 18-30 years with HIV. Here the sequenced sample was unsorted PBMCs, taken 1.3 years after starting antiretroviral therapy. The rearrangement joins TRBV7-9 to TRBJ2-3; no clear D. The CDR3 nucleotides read TGTGCCAGCAGCTTCTCGGAGAGTGTCCATACGCAGTATTTT. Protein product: CASSFSESVHTQYF.